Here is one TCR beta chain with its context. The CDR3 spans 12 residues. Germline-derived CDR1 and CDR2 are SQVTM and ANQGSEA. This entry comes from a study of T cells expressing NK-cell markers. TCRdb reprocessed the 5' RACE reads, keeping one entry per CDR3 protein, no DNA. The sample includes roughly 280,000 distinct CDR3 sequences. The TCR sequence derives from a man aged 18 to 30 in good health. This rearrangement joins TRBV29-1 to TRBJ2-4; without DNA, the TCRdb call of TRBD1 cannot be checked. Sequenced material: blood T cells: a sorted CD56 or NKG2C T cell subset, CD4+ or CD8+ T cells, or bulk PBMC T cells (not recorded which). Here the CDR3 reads CSVRPGQGLQYF. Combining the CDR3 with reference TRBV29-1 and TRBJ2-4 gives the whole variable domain SAVISQKPSRDICQRGTSLTIQCQVDSQVTMMFWYRQQPGQSLTLIATANQGSEATYESGFVIDKFPISRPNLTFSTLTVSNMSPEDSSIYLCSVRPGQGLQYFGAGTRLSVL.